The 12 T cell receptor beta chains presented below share a single source sample, sequenced in a study of T cell responses to AZD1222 COVID-19 vaccine. This table comes from immunoSEQ multiplex PCR, and its TCRdb copy is limited to in-frame clones, with some not included. The sample lists some 140,000 clones; around 90% were seen once. The material was peripheral blood, obtained on day 0 of AZD1222 vaccination. The receptors originated from an adult in good health.

The chain carries TRBV7-9 and TRBJ2-2; D uncertain. The CDR3 sequence is 11 residues long. V was pared by 8 bases and J by 6 bases, with 7 bases between. Germline V gives CDR1 SEHNR, CDR2 FQNEAQ (reference sequence). For the CDR3, the DNA is TGTGCCAGCGGAAGGGCCGGGGAGCTGTTTTTT. It is translated as CASGRAGELFF.

This chain links TRBV5-6 with TRBJ2-1, with D unresolved. This CDR3 comprises 15 residues. Trimming took off 0 bases at V and 1 base at J, with 8 bases between the two ends. The germline CDR1 and CDR2 sequences are SGHDT and YYEEEE. CDR3 loop: CASSLGGRSYNEQFF. The CDR3, as DNA: TGTGCCAGCAGCTTGGGGGGTAGGTCCTACAATGAGCAGTTCTTC. Complete variable domain (other parts from reference TRBV5-6 and TRBJ2-1): DAGVTQSPTHLIKTRGQQVTLRCSPKSGHDTVSWYQQALGQGPQFIFQYYEEEERQRGNFPDRFSGHQFPNYSSELNVNALLLGDSALYLCASSLGGRSYNEQFFGPGTRLTVL.

CDR3 sequence (DNA): TGTGCCAGCAGCTCCCCGGGAGGGGCCCATGGCTACACCTTC. Residues: CASSSPGGAHGYTF. The chain combines TRBV7-9 with TRBJ1-2; a weak D match, TRBD1 (5 bases). CDR3 length: 14 residues. V lost 4 bases and J 6 bases, leaving 15 bases between the germline ends. In germline, CDR1 is SEHNR, CDR2 FQNEAQ (reference sequence).

The chain is built from TRBV28 and TRBJ2-1; 8 bases match TRBD2. Germline V gene data show CDR1 as MDHEN and CDR2 as SYDVKM. The CDR3 is 13 amino acids. V lost 3 bases, J lost 14 bases, and 9 bases stayed unmatched. The CDR3 nucleotides are TGTGCCAGCAGTTTCCGGAGCGGGAGACGAGAGTTCTTC. Its protein is CASSFRSGRREFF.

V is TRBV4-1 and J is TRBJ2-1, with 7 bases aligning to TRBD2. From germline, CDR1 is MGHRA and CDR2 YSYEKL. Trimming at V came to 5 bases and at J to 4 bases, leaving 8 bases not matched to a gene. CDR3 size: 15 residues. The CDR3 nucleotides read TGCGCCAGCAGCTTAACCGGGGGAGGGTACAATGAGCAGTTCTTC. As protein: CASSLTGGGYNEQFF.

The chain uses TRBV6-4 and TRBJ1-3; D gene uncertain. This CDR3 contains 15 residues. V was cut by 4 bases and J by 0 bases, with 10 bases left in between. Germline V gene lookup returns CDR1 MRHNA and CDR2 SNTAGT. The chain's CDR3 is CASSARMSSGNTIYF. The DNA of the CDR3 is TGTGCCAGCAGTGCTCGTATGAGCTCTGGAAACACCATATATTTT.

V gene TRBV7-9 combines with J gene TRBJ2-3, with D uncertain. Germline CDR1 and CDR2: SEHNR and FQNEAQ (reference sequence). Trimming stripped 3 bases from V and 0 bases from J, with 7 bases between. This CDR3 region has 14 residues. The CDR3 protein is CASSFAASTDTQYF. The CDR3 nucleotides read TGTGCCAGCAGCTTCGCAGCGAGCACAGATACGCAGTATTTT.

This clone is a singleton in its sample. The rearrangement uses TRBV24-1 and TRBJ2-1, with D possibly being TRBD2 (5 bases). V dropped 3 bases and J dropped 0 bases, with 11 bases sitting between them. The CDR3 runs 16 residues. The germline V gene encodes CDR1 KGHDR and CDR2 SFDVKD. The CDR3 DNA reads as TGTGCCACCAGTGATCCGCGAGGGAGCTCCTACAATGAGCAGTTCTTC. Translating gives CATSDPRGSSYNEQFF.

In regard to this clone: The identical CDR3 is also encoded by other nucleotide sequences in the sample. The chain uses TRBV9 and TRBJ2-7; D is unclear. V shed 0 bases and J shed 5 bases, with 6 bases lying between them. Germline loops: CDR1 SGDLS, CDR2 YYNGEE. This CDR3 spans 12 amino acids. As DNA, the CDR3 is TGTGCCAGCAGCGTAGATCGGGACGAGCAGTACTTC. Translation: CASSVDRDEQYF.

The V gene is TRBV28, the J gene TRBJ1-3; D not certain. V was pared by 7 bases and J by 0 bases, with 7 bases between. The CDR3 is 13 amino acids. The V gene's germline CDR1 is MDHEN and CDR2 SYDVKM. The CDR3 sequence: CASTSYSGNTIYF. The CDR3 nucleotides read TGTGCCAGCACCTCTTACTCTGGAAACACCATATATTTT. The whole variable domain, remainder taken from reference TRBV28 and TRBJ1-3, is DVKVTQSSRYLVKRTGEKVFLECVQDMDHENMFWYRQDPGLGLRLIYFSYDVKMKEKGDIPEGYSVSREKKERFSLILESASTNQTSMYLCASTSYSGNTIYFGEGSWLTVV.

The gene calls are TRBV27 and TRBJ2-5, with 7 bases fitting TRBD2. In germline, CDR1 is MNHEY, CDR2 SMNVEV (reference sequence). V lost 6 bases to trimming and J lost 4 bases; unmatched junction nucleotides: 11. CDR3 length: 15 residues. The CDR3, as DNA: TGTGCCAGCAGCCCCTTTGCGGGAGCCACAGAGACCCAGTACTTC. This sequence encodes CASSPFAGATETQYF.

This rearrangement joins TRBV21-1 to TRBJ2-3. TRBV21-1 is described as a pseudogene. The CDR3 contains 14 residues. DNA for the CDR3: TGTGCCAGCAGCGAGTCAGGGAGAACAGATACGCAGTATTTT. It codes for CASSESGRTDTQYF.